A single sample gave rise to the 4 T cell receptor beta chains below, sequenced in a study of CD8+CD57+ T cells in acquired aplastic anemia. Profiling that covered TCR beta VDJ and CDR3 relied on genomic DNA as its template. TCRdb redid the calling of the reads with MiXCR, one entry per CDR3 protein. The sample has 90,000 to 120,000 distinct CDR3 sequences, less than 65% seen once. Source material: sorted CD4+, CD8+, or CD8+CD57+ T cells (not recorded which) from PBMCs. These receptors were taken from a human donor in good health, serving as a control.

This clonotype came up many times. The chain links TRBV4-1 to TRBJ2-5; 13 nucleotides line up with TRBD2. Germline assignment: CDR1 MGHRA and CDR2 YSYEKL. CDR3 length: 16 residues. J gave up 9 bases and V 3 bases, and 10 bases lay outside the gene matches. The CDR3 sequence: CASSQQTSGGPSPQYF. CDR3 bases: TGCGCCAGCAGCCAGCAGACTAGCGGGGGGCCCTCTCCCCAGTACTTC.

This clonotype was counted a few times. A much larger clone sits a single nucleotide away, making a read error possible. This chain's CDR3 is CASSFPFGATYEQYF. In nucleotides, the CDR3 is TGTGCCAGCAGCTTCCCCTTTGGAGCCACCTACGAGCAGTACTTC. This rearrangement joins TRBV25-1 to TRBJ2-7; D is uncertain. The CDR3 has 15 amino acids. Germline V gene data show CDR1 as MGHDK and CDR2 as SYGVNS. V was cut by 6 bases and J by 2 bases, with 17 bases left in between.

V usage is TRBV25-1 and J usage is TRBJ2-7; 8 bases fit TRBD1. Trimming cost V 4 bases and J 2 bases; bases outside gene matches: 4. CDR1 is MGHDK and CDR2 is SYGVNS in the germline V gene. This CDR3 is 14 amino acids long. Written as DNA, the CDR3 is TGTGCCAGCAGTGGGGCGGACAGGGCCTACGAGCAGTACTTC. Its translation: CASSGADRAYEQYF.

The rearrangement uses TRBV19 and TRBJ2-3; 7 bases fit TRBD2. The germline CDR1 and CDR2 sequences are LNHDA and SQIVND (reference sequence). The CDR3 loop spans 14 amino acids. With 5 bases clipped from V and 2 bases from J, the junction kept 4 bases outside the gene matches. The CDR3 is CASSPTSPTDTQYF. Written as DNA, the CDR3 is TGTGCCAGTAGTCCGACTAGCCCCACAGATACGCAGTATTTT.